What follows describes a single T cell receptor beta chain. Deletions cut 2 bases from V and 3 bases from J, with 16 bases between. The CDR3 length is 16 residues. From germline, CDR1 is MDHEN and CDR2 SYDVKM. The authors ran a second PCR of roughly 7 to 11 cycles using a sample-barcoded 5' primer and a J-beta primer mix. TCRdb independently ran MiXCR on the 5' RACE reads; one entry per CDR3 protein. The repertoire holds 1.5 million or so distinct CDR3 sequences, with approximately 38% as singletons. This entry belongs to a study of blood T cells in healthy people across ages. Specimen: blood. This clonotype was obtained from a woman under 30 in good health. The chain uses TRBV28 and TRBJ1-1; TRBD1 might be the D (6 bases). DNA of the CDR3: TGTGCCAGCAGTTTACCGGGGGGGGCCCCTCACACTGAAGCTTTCTTT. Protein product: CASSLPGGAPHTEAFF.